The 2 T cell receptor beta chains in this list originate from one sample, sequenced in a study of glioma-infiltrating T cells after dendritic cell vaccination. Measured with immunoSEQ multiplex PCR; TCRdb has only the in-frame clones, and not every one. This table holds about 99,000 clones, around 81% found once. The input for sequencing was blood, taken before dendritic cell vaccination. Receptors originate from a human donor with glioblastoma.

In DNA form, the CDR3 reads TGTGCCAGCAGCTTAGCCGGGACACCCTATGAAGCTTTCTTT. It encodes CASSLAGTPYEAFF. The gene calls are TRBV11-2 and TRBJ1-1; weak D call: TRBD1 (6 bases). V dropped 1 base and J dropped 7 bases, with 13 bases sitting between them. Germline CDR1 is SGHAT and CDR2 is FQNNGV. The CDR3 sequence is 14 residues long.

The genes are TRBV11-2 and TRBJ2-7, with 7 bases identical to TRBD1. V trimming: 7 bases; J trimming: 3 bases; junction bases outside the gene matches: 9. CDR3 size: 14 residues. The germline V gene encodes CDR1 SGHAT and CDR2 FQNNGV. The chain's CDR3 is CASNLKGQIYEQYF. CDR3 DNA sequence: TGTGCCAGCAATCTCAAGGGACAGATCTACGAGCAGTACTTC. Filled out from reference TRBV11-2 and TRBJ2-7, the complete variable domain reads EAGVAQSPRYKIIEKRQSVAFWCNPISGHATLYWYQQILGQGPKLLIQFQNNGVVDDSQLPKDRFSAERLKGVDSTLKIQPAKLEDSAVYLCASNLKGQIYEQYFGPGTRLTVT.